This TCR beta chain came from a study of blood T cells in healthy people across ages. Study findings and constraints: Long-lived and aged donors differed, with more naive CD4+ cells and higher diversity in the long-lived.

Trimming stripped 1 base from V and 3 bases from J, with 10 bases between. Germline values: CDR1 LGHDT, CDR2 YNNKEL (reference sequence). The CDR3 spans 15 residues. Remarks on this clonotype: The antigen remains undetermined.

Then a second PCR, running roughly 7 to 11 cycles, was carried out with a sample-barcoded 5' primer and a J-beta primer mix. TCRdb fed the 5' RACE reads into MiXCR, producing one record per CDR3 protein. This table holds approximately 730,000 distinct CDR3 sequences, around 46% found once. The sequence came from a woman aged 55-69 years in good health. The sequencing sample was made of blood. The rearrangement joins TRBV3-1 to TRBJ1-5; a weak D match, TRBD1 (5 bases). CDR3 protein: CASSQGDRNNQPQHF. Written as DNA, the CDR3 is TGTGCCAGCAGCCAAGGGGACCGAAACAATCAGCCCCAGCATTTT.